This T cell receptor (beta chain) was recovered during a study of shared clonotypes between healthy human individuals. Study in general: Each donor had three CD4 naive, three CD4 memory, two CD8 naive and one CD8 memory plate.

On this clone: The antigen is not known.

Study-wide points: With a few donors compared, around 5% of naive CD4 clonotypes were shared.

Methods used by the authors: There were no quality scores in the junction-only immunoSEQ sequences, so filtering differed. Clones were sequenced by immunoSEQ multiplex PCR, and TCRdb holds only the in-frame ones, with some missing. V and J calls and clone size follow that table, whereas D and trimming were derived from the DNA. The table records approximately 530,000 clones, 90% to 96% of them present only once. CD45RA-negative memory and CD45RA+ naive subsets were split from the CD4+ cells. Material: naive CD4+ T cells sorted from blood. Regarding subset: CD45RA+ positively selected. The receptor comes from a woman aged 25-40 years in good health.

The CDR3 reads CASSLYREGSEEAFF. CDR3 DNA sequence: TGTGCCAGCTCTCTTTACAGGGAAGGGTCGGAGGAAGCTTTCTTT. The chain couples TRBV18 to TRBJ1-1, with a possible D match to TRBD1 (6 bases). CDR3 length: 15 residues. The ends were cut back, 6 bases at V and 8 bases at J, with 22 bases in the middle. Germline CDR1 and CDR2: KGHSH and LQKENI.